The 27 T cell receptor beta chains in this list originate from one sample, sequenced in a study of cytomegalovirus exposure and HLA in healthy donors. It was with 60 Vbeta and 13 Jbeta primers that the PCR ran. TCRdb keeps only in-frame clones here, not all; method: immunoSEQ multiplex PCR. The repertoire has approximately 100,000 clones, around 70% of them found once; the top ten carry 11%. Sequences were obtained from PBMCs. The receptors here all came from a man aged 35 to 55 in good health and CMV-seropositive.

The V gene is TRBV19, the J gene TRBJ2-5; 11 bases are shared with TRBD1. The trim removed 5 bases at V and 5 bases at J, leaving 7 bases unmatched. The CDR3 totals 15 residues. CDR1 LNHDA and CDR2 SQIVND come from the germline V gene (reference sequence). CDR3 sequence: CASSRPDRGRETQYF. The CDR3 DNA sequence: TGTGCCAGTAGTCGCCCGGACAGGGGGCGGGAGACCCAGTACTTC. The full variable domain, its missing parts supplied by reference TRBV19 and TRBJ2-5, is DGGITQSPKYLFRKEGQNVTLSCEQNLNHDAMYWYRQDPGQGLRLIYYSQIVNDFQKGDIAEGYSVSREKKESFPLTVTSAQKNPTAFYLCASSRPDRGRETQYFGPGTRLLVL.

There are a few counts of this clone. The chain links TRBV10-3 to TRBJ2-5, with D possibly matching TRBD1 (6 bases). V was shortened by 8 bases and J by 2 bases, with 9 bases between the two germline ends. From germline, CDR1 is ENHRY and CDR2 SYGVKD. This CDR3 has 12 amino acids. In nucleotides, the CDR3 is TGTGCCATCGGACAGACTCAAGAGACCCAGTACTTC. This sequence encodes CAIGQTQETQYF.

For the CDR3, the DNA is TGTGCCAGCAGCTCGGACAGGGGCAGCTCCTACGAGCAGTACTTC. Protein: CASSSDRGSSYEQYF. This chain joins TRBV5-4 and TRBJ2-7; 9 positions match TRBD1. Trimming at V came to 3 bases and at J to 0 bases, leaving 4 bases not matched to a gene. Germline-derived CDR1 and CDR2 are SGHNT and YYREEE (reference sequence). There are 15 residues in the CDR3.

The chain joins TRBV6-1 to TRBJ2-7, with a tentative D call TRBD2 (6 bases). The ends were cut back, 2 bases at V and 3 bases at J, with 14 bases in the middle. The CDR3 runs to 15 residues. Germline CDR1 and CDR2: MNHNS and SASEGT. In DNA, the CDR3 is TGTGCCAGCAGTGAATTAGCTAGCGACCTCTACGAGCAGTACTTC. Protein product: CASSELASDLYEQYF.

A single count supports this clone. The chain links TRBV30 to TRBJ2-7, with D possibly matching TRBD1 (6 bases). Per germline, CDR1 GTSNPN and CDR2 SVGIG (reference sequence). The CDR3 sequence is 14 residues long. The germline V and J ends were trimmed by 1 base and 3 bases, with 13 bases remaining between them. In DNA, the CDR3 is TGTGCCTGGAGTGCAGCCGGACAGTACTACGAGCAGTACTTC. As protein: CAWSAAGQYYEQYF.

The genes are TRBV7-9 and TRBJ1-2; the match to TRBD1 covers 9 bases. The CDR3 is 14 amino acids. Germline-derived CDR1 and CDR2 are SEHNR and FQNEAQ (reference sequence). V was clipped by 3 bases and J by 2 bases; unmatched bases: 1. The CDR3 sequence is CASSLGTGNYGYTF. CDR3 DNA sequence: TGTGCCAGCAGCTTGGGGACAGGGAACTATGGCTACACCTTC. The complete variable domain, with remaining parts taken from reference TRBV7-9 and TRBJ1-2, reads DTGVSQNPRHKITKRGQNVTFRCDPISEHNRLYWYRQTLGQGPEFLTYFQNEAQLEKSRLLSDRFSAERPKGSFSTLEIQRTEQGDSAMYLCASSLGTGNYGYTFGSGTRLTVV.

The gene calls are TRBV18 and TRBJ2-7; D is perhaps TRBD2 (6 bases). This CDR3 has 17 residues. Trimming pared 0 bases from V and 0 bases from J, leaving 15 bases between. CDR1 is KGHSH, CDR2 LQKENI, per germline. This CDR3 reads CASSPPHGGTSSYEQYF. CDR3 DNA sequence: TGTGCCAGCTCACCACCGCATGGCGGGACGAGCTCCTACGAGCAGTACTTC.

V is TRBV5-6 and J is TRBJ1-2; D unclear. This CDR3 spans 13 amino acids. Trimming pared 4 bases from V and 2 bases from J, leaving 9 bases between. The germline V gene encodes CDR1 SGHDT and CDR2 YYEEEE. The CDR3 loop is CASSLQSNYGYTF. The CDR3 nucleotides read TGTGCCAGCAGCCTTCAGTCAAACTATGGCTACACCTTC.

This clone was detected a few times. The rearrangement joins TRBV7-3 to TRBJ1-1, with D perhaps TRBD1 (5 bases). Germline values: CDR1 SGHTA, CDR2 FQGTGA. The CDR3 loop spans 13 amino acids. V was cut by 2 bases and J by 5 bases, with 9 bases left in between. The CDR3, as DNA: TGTGCCAGCAGCTTATTCGGGGGGACTGAAGCTTTCTTT. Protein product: CASSLFGGTEAFF.

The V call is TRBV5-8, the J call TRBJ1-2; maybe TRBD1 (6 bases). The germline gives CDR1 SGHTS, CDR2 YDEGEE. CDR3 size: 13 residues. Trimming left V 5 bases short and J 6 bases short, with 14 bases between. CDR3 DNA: TGTGCCAGCAGTTTCCAGGGGAGTAATGGCTACACCTTC. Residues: CASSFQGSNGYTF.

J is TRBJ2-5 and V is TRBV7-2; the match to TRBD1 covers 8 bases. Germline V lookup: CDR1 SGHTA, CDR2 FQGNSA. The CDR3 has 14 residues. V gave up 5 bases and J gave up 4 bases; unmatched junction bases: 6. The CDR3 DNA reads TGTGCCAGCAGCCGCGACAGGGGTAGAGAGACCCAGTACTTC. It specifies CASSRDRGRETQYF.

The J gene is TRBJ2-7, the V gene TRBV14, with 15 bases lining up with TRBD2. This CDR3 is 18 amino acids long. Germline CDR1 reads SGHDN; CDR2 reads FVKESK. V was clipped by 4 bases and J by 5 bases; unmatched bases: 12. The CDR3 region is CASSPTTRGTSGRHEQYF. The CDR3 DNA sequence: TGTGCCAGCAGCCCCACAACTCGTGGGACTAGCGGGAGGCACGAGCAGTACTTC.

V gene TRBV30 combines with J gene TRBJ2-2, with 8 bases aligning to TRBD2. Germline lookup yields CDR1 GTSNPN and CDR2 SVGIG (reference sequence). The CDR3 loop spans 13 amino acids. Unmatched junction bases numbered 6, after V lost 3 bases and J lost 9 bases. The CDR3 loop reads CAWRGTSSRELFF. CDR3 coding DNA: TGTGCCTGGAGGGGGACTAGTTCCAGGGAGCTGTTTTTT.

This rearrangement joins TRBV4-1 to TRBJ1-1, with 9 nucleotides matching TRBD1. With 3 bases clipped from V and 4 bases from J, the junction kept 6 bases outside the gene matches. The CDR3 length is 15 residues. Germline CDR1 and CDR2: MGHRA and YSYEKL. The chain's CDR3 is CASSQVQGASTEAFF. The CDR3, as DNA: TGCGCCAGCAGCCAGGTACAGGGGGCGAGCACTGAAGCTTTCTTT.

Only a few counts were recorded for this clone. CDR3 sequence: CSVEYYSGRGNEQFF. The CDR3 DNA is TGCAGCGTTGAGTACTATAGCGGGAGGGGGAATGAGCAGTTCTTC. The chain joins TRBV29-1 to TRBJ2-1; 11 positions match TRBD2. Germline V gives CDR1 SQVTM, CDR2 ANQGSEA. The CDR3 spans 15 residues. Losses at the gene ends were 3 bases for V and 7 bases for J; bases not matched to a gene: 8.

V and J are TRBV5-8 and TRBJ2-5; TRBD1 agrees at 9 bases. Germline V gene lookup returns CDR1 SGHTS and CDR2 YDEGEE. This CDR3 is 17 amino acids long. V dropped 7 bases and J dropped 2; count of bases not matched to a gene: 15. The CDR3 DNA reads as TGTGCCAGCGCTACCGGGACAGGGTTGACAATGCAAGAGACCCAGTACTTC. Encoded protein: CASATGTGLTMQETQYF. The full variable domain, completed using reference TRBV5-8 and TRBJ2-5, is EAGVTQSPTHLIKTRGQQATLRCSPISGHTSVYWYQQALGLGLQFLLWYDEGEERNRGNFPPRFSGRQFPNYSSELNVNALELEDSALYLCASATGTGLTMQETQYFGPGTRLLVL.

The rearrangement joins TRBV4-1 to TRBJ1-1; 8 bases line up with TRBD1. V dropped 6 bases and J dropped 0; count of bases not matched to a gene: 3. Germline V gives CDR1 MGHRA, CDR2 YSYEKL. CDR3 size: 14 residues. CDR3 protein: CASSRDRMNTEAFF. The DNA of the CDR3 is TGCGCCAGCAGTCGGGACAGGATGAACACTGAAGCTTTCTTT.

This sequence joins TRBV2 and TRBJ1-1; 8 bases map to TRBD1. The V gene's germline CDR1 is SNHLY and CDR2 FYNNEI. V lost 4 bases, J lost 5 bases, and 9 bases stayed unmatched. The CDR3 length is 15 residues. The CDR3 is CASSAKTGDGTEAFF. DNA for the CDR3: TGTGCCAGCAGTGCCAAGACAGGGGATGGGACTGAAGCTTTCTTT.

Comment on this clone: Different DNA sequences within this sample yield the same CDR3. DNA of the CDR3: TGTGCCAGCAGCTTAACCGGGGGCACAGATACGCAGTATTTT. Protein: CASSLTGGTDTQYF. The rearrangement joins TRBV7-3 to TRBJ2-3, with D maybe TRBD2 (5 bases). The CDR3 totals 14 residues. CDR1 is SGHTA, CDR2 FQGTGA, per germline. Trimming left V 0 bases short and J 1 base short, with 5 bases between.

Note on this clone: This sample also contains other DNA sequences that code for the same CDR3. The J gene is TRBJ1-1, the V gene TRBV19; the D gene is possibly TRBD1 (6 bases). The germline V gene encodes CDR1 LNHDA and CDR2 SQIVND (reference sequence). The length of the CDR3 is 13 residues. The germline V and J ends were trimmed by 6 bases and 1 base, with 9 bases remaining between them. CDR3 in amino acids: CASRIRGNTEAFF. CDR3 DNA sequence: TGTGCCAGTAGGATCAGGGGGAACACTGAAGCTTTCTTT.

DNA of the CDR3: TGCGCCAGCAGTTCGGACAGGAACAGCTACACCTTC. This encodes CASSSDRNSYTF. The genes are TRBV10-1 and TRBJ1-2; 7 nucleotides match TRBD1. Trimming took 5 bases from V and 9 from J; bases not matched to a gene: 6. The CDR3 sequence is 12 residues long. Germline CDR1 WNHNN, CDR2 SYGVQD (reference sequence).

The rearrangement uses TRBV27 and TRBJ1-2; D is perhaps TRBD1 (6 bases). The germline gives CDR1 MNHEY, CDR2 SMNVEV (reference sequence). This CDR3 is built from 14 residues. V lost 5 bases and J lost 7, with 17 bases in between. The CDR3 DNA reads TGTGCCAGCAGTCTCTCAGGGACAACAGTTGGCTACACCTTC. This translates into CASSLSGTTVGYTF.

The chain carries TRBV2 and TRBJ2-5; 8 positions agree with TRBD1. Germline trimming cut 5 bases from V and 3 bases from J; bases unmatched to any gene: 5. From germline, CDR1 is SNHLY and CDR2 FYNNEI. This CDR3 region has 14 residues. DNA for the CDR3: TGTGCCAGCAGTAGTCCGGGACAGGAAGAGACCCAGTACTTC. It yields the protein CASSSPGQEETQYF.

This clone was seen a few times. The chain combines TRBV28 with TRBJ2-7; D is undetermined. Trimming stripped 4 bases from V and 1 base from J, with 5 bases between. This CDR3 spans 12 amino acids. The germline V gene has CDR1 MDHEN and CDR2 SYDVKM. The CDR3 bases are TGTGCCAGCAGTTCCCCTTCCTACGAGCAGTACTTC. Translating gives CASSSPSYEQYF.

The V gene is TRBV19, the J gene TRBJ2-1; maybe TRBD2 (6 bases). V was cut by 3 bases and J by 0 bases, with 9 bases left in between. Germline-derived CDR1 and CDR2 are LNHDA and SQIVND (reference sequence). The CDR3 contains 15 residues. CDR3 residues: CASSMASASYNEQFF. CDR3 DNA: TGTGCCAGTAGTATGGCTAGCGCCTCCTACAATGAGCAGTTCTTC.

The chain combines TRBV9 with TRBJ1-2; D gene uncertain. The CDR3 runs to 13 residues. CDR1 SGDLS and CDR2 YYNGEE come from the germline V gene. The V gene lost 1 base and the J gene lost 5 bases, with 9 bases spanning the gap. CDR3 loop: CASSVSAAYGYTF. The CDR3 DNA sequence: TGTGCCAGCAGCGTATCGGCGGCGTATGGCTACACCTTC.

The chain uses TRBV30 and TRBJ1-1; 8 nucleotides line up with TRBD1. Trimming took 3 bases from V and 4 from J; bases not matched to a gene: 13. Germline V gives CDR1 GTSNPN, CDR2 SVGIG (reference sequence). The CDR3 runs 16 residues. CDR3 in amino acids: CAWSEEAGGATTEAFF. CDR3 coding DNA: TGTGCCTGGAGCGAGGAGGCAGGGGGCGCGACCACTGAAGCTTTCTTT.